This T cell receptor beta chain was recorded in a study of cytomegalovirus exposure and HLA in healthy donors. Germline loops: CDR1 MNHEY, CDR2 SMNVEV (reference sequence). With V trimmed by 5 bases and J by 2 bases, 11 bases remained unmatched. This CDR3 has 17 amino acids. The PCR ran on 60 Vbeta and 13 Jbeta primers. Sequenced by immunoSEQ multiplex PCR; TCRdb stores in-frame clones only, minus some. Among around 150,000 clones listed, around 80% were seen once. Sequencing was carried out using PBMCs. This chain joins TRBV27 and TRBJ2-5; 10 positions agree with TRBD1. This clonotype was obtained from a man aged 35 to 55 in good health and CMV-seronegative. CDR3 loop: CASSATAWTGGQETQYF. Written as DNA, the CDR3 is TGTGCCAGCAGTGCCACCGCCTGGACAGGGGGTCAAGAGACCCAGTACTTC.